What follows describes a single T cell receptor (beta chain). Its antigen is still unknown. This specimen belongs to a study of cytomegalovirus exposure and HLA in healthy donors. Overall study context: An earlier analysis found under 130 million unique TCR beta sequences from about 190 million T cells.

Study-wide results and caveats: Several top significant clusters appeared, in a later analysis, to be linked to common viral pathogens. High sensitivity and specificity were reportedly achieved when the classifier diagnosed cytomegalovirus status. The number of N-insertions in an Asian-associated ancestry cluster was reportedly below the 666-donor mean in a later analysis.

It was with 60 Vbeta and 13 Jbeta primers that the PCR ran. TCRdb keeps only in-frame clones here, not all; method: immunoSEQ multiplex PCR. In the table there are over 150,000 clones, 82% of which are singletons. The V end lost 4 bases, the J end lost 0 bases, and 7 bases lay between the germline ends. The V gene's germline CDR1 is GTSNPN and CDR2 SVGIG (reference sequence). This CDR3 spans 13 amino acids. Sequencing was performed on PBMCs. The chain joins TRBV30 to TRBJ1-3; no firm D call. The sequence was obtained from a man between 45 and 60 years old in good health and CMV-seropositive. The CDR3 is CAWKRSSGNTIYF. Written as DNA, the CDR3 is TGTGCCTGGAAGAGGAGCTCTGGAAACACCATATATTTT. The full variable domain, with the rest looked up from reference TRBV30 and TRBJ1-3, is SQTIHQWPATLVQPVGSPLSLECTVEGTSNPNLYWYRQAAGRGLQLLFYSVGIGQISSEVPQNLSASRPQDRQFILSSKKLLLSDSGFYLCAWKRSSGNTIYFGEGSWLTVV.